A single sample gave rise to the 16 T cell receptor beta chains below, sequenced in a study of shared clonotypes between healthy human individuals. The protocol was immunoSEQ multiplex PCR, while the TCRdb copy is restricted to in-frame clones and leaves out a portion. The sample lists around 500,000 clones; roughly 85% were seen once. The specimen was PBMCs. Source of these receptors: a woman aged 35 to 49 in good health. Some clones in this sample may be carry-over from other donors' samples.

The chain recombines TRBV19 with TRBJ2-1; D uncertain. V dropped 9 bases and J dropped 4 bases, with 13 bases sitting between them. Germline assignment: CDR1 LNHDA and CDR2 SQIVND (reference sequence). The CDR3 loop spans 13 amino acids. CDR3 nucleotide sequence: TGTGCCAGCTCCTCCACTCATTACAATGAGCAGTTCTTC. Translating gives CASSSTHYNEQFF. Variable domain in full (rest from reference TRBV19 and TRBJ2-1): DGGITQSPKYLFRKEGQNVTLSCEQNLNHDAMYWYRQDPGQGLRLIYYSQIVNDFQKGDIAEGYSVSREKKESFPLTVTSAQKNPTAFYLCASSSTHYNEQFFGPGTRLTVL.

The CDR3 here is CASSRAGGGETQYF. The CDR3 DNA reads as TGTGCCAGCAGCCGAGCGGGAGGAGGAGAGACCCAGTACTTC. J is TRBJ2-5 and V is TRBV7-2, with 9 nucleotides matching TRBD2. This CDR3 is built from 14 residues. J was trimmed by 4 bases and V by 5 bases; bases with no gene match: 5. CDR1 and CDR2 from the germline V gene are SGHTA and FQGNSA.

This chain links TRBV7-9 with TRBJ2-1; D may be TRBD2 (6 bases). Germline V gene sequence: CDR1 SEHNR, CDR2 FQNEAQ (reference sequence). CDR3 length equals 15 residues. The V end lost 7 bases, the J end lost 8 bases, and 21 bases lay between the germline ends. CDR3 loop: CASTTMGLPGDEQFF. The CDR3 region has the DNA TGTGCCAGCACCACGATGGGACTGCCGGGCGATGAGCAGTTCTTC. The full variable domain, completed using reference TRBV7-9 and TRBJ2-1, is DTGVSQNPRHKITKRGQNVTFRCDPISEHNRLYWYRQTLGQGPEFLTYFQNEAQLEKSRLLSDRFSAERPKGSFSTLEIQRTEQGDSAMYLCASTTMGLPGDEQFFGPGTRLTVL.

The CDR3 reads CASSQEHGPGVNIQYF. The CDR3 DNA reads as TGCGCCAGCAGCCAAGAACACGGCCCGGGGGTAAACATTCAGTACTTC. The chain links TRBV4-1 to TRBJ2-4; D is perhaps TRBD2 (6 bases). V lost 0 bases to trimming and J lost 6 bases, with 15 bases between them. The germline V gene encodes CDR1 MGHRA and CDR2 YSYEKL. The CDR3 loop spans 16 amino acids.

J is TRBJ2-3 and V is TRBV7-2, with 13 bases identical to TRBD2. Germline assignment: CDR1 SGHTA and CDR2 FQGNSA. The CDR3 has 15 amino acids. V lost 4 bases to trimming and J lost 4 bases; unmatched junction nucleotides: 2. The CDR3 sequence is CASSSTSGRPDTQYF. CDR3 in DNA: TGTGCCAGCAGCTCGACTAGCGGGAGGCCAGATACGCAGTATTTT.

This chain links TRBV7-8 with TRBJ2-6; D gene unclear. The CDR3 loop spans 14 amino acids. The germline gives CDR1 SGHVS, CDR2 FQNEAQ. V shed 5 bases and J shed 2 bases, with 7 bases lying between them. The CDR3 DNA follows: TGTGCCAGCAGCCTTAGCCCTGGGGCCAACGTCCTGACTTTC. Translation: CASSLSPGANVLTF.

The chain uses TRBV5-1 and TRBJ1-5; D is uncertain. CDR3 length: 13 amino acids. Trimming left V 0 bases short and J 4 bases short, with 5 bases between. Germline V lookup: CDR1 SGHRS, CDR2 YFSETQ. The CDR3 region is CASSLVGNQPQHF. DNA for the CDR3: TGCGCCAGCAGCTTGGTAGGGAATCAGCCCCAGCATTTT.

The rearrangement uses TRBV30 and TRBJ2-3; D gene uncertain. CDR3 length: 14 residues. From germline, CDR1 is GTSNPN and CDR2 SVGIG (reference sequence). Deletions cut 2 bases from V and 3 bases from J, with 12 bases between. CDR3 amino acids: CAWSRWDTTDTQYF. As DNA, the CDR3 is TGTGCCTGGAGTCGGTGGGATACTACAGATACGCAGTATTTT.

To note about this clone: A far larger clone lies a single base away; this is likely a read error. The gene calls are TRBV30 and TRBJ2-7, with D unresolved. V lost 0 bases and J lost 6, with 12 bases in between. Germline V gene data show CDR1 as GTSNPN and CDR2 as SVGIG (reference sequence). This CDR3 contains 13 residues. In nucleotides, the CDR3 is TGTGCCTGGAGTGTGTCCCTCGAAAGCGAGCAGTACTTC. Protein product: CAWSVSLESEQYF. Full variable domain (outside the CDR3, taken from reference TRBV30 and TRBJ2-7): SQTIHQWPATLVQPVGSPLSLECTVEGTSNPNLYWYRQAAGRGLQLLFYSVGIGQISSEVPQNLSASRPQDRQFILSSKKLLLSDSGFYLCAWSVSLESEQYFGPGTRLTVT.

For this clone: A read error is the likely source, as a far larger clone sits one nucleotide away. Different DNA sequences within this sample yield the same CDR3. The chain couples TRBV27 to TRBJ2-5; D is perhaps TRBD2 (5 bases). CDR3 length: 13 amino acids. The V gene's germline CDR1 is MNHEY and CDR2 SMNVEV (reference sequence). The CDR3 DNA sequence: TGTGCCAGCGGTTTATCGGAGGAAGAGACCCAGTACTTC. Encoded protein: CASGLSEEETQYF.

In its sample, this clone was seen a few times. The J gene is TRBJ2-5, the V gene TRBV10-1; TRBD2 agrees at 9 bases. With 2 bases clipped from V and 5 bases from J, the junction kept 9 bases outside the gene matches. CDR3 size: 16 residues. The germline V gene encodes CDR1 WNHNN and CDR2 SYGVQD (reference sequence). In nucleotides, the CDR3 is TGCGCCAGCAGTGAGAGGCCTAGCGGGAAGGGCGAGACCCAGTACTTC. Protein sequence: CASSERPSGKGETQYF.

The chain couples TRBV13 to TRBJ2-7, with unresolved D. Germline CDR1 reads PRHDT; CDR2 reads FYEKMQ (reference sequence). The CDR3 spans 14 residues. V was shortened by 2 bases and J by 0 bases, with 8 bases between the two germline ends. In DNA form, the CDR3 reads TGTGCCAGCAGCTTATCGGGTTCCTCCTACGAGCAGTACTTC. Its translation: CASSLSGSSYEQYF.

The chain carries TRBV18 and TRBJ2-3; maybe TRBD1 (5 bases). This CDR3 contains 15 residues. Germline V gives CDR1 KGHSH, CDR2 LQKENI. V dropped 6 bases and J dropped 2 bases, with 15 bases sitting between them. This CDR3 is CASSWTRPPTDTQYF. The CDR3 DNA reads as TGTGCCAGCTCTTGGACAAGGCCCCCCACAGATACGCAGTATTTT.

The CDR3 DNA follows: TGTGCCAGCAGTGAATACAATCAGCCCCAGCATTTT. As protein: CASSEYNQPQHF. This sequence joins TRBV25-1 and TRBJ1-5; D not resolved. This CDR3 is built from 12 residues. The germline gives CDR1 MGHDK, CDR2 SYGVNS. The V end lost 0 bases, the J end lost 3 bases, and 0 bases lay between the germline ends.

V and J are TRBV5-6 and TRBJ1-4; D may be TRBD1 (6 bases). The germline V and J ends were trimmed by 4 bases and 4 bases, with 14 bases remaining between them. Germline-derived CDR1 and CDR2 are SGHDT and YYEEEE. The length of the CDR3 is 15 residues. CDR3 coding DNA: TGTGCCAGCAGCCTACTGGGGGGCGATAATGAAAAACTGTTTTTT. Its protein is CASSLLGGDNEKLFF.

For the CDR3, the DNA is TGTGCCAGCAGCGAGAGACTGGGGCAGTACTTC. Its translation: CASSERLGQYF. The rearrangement links TRBV9 to TRBJ2-7; D is undetermined. Germline CDR1 is SGDLS and CDR2 is YYNGEE. V lost 3 bases, J lost 9 bases, and 10 bases lay in between. The CDR3 is 11 residues long.